A single TCR beta chain is shown here with its context. This record comes from a study of technical replicates of blood from a few donors. The germline gives CDR1 LGHNA, CDR2 YNFKEQ. Trimming cost V 0 bases and J 4 bases, with 10 bases left between them. This CDR3 contains 15 residues. Sequencing used immunoSEQ multiplex PCR; TCRdb keeps in-frame clones, though not all of them. The profile covers about 81,000 clones, with roughly 96% appearing a single time and around 0.2% taken by the ten largest. The sequenced material came from T cells isolated from PBMCs. This TCR derives from a human donor in good health. V is TRBV4-2 and J is TRBJ1-5; no clear D. DNA of the CDR3: TGTGCCAGCAGCCAAGAGCAGGCGCGAAATCAGCCCCAGCATTTT. Protein sequence: CASSQEQARNQPQHF.